The 23 T cell receptor beta chains in this list originate from one sample, sequenced in a study of blood T cells in healthy people across ages. The second PCR ran roughly 7 to 12 cycles with a sample-barcoded 5' primer and J-beta primers. TCRdb fed the 5' RACE reads into MiXCR, producing one record per CDR3 protein. The table lists about 800,000 distinct CDR3 sequences, around half of them singletons. The sample comprised blood. All receptors come from a man older than 75 in good health.

The chain employs TRBV9 and TRBJ2-1; maybe TRBD2 (5 bases). V shed 0 bases and J shed 7 bases, with 11 bases lying between them. The length of the CDR3 is 14 residues. Germline-derived CDR1 and CDR2 are SGDLS and YYNGEE. The CDR3 DNA follows: TGTGCCAGCAGCGTAGGTCCTAGCAGGAATGAGCAGTTCTTC. Translated: CASSVGPSRNEQFF.

V is TRBV28 and J is TRBJ2-2; a possible D gene is TRBD1 (5 bases). Germline CDR1 is MDHEN and CDR2 is SYDVKM. The V gene lost 3 bases and the J gene lost 4 bases, with 9 bases spanning the gap. The CDR3 sequence is 14 residues long. Here the CDR3 reads CASSFRQGTGELFF. The CDR3 region has the DNA TGTGCCAGCAGTTTCCGGCAGGGCACCGGGGAGCTGTTTTTT.

The rearrangement links TRBV20-1 to TRBJ2-3; 15 bases are a match to TRBD2. The CDR3 loop spans 17 amino acids. Trimming cost V 3 bases and J 5 bases; bases outside gene matches: 9. CDR1 DFQATT and CDR2 SNEGSKA come from the germline V gene (reference sequence). Here the CDR3 DNA reads TGCAGTGCTAGGGAGGGACTAGCGGGGGGCCGTGGAGATACGCAGTATTTT. Protein sequence: CSAREGLAGGRGDTQYF.

A word on this clonotype: This could be a read error, since a much larger clone is one nucleotide away. V gene TRBV10-3 combines with J gene TRBJ2-5, with 14 bases fitting TRBD2. V gave up 0 bases and J gave up 11 bases; unmatched junction bases: 14. Germline CDR1 reads ENHRY; CDR2 reads SYGVKD. The CDR3 spans 18 residues. Here the CDR3 reads CAISESGTSGSGSNEQYF. Here the CDR3 DNA reads TGTGCCATCAGTGAGTCCGGGACTAGCGGGAGCGGGAGTAATGAGCAGTACTTC.

The chain recombines TRBV5-6 with TRBJ2-5; perhaps TRBD2 as D (5 bases). Germline lookup yields CDR1 SGHDT and CDR2 YYEEEE. This CDR3 has 15 amino acids. Trimming stripped 4 bases from V and 11 bases from J, with 24 bases between. Here the CDR3 reads CASSLLAGHSYGQYF. The DNA of the CDR3 is TGTGCCAGCAGCCTCCTCGCGGGTCACTCCTACGGGCAGTACTTC.

The V call is TRBV7-3, the J call TRBJ2-3; 9 bases map to TRBD2. Looked up from germline, CDR1 is SGHTA and CDR2 is FQGTGA. V shed 5 bases, J shed 2 bases, and the junction held 11 bases outside the gene matches. The CDR3 has 17 residues. The chain's CDR3 is CASSHQGTSLVTDTQYF. CDR3 coding DNA: TGTGCCAGCAGCCACCAGGGGACTAGCCTCGTCACAGATACGCAGTATTTT.

The rearrangement joins TRBV7-9 to TRBJ2-7, with TRBD2 as a possible D gene (6 bases). Germline V gene data show CDR1 as SEHNR and CDR2 as FQNEAQ (reference sequence). V shed 1 base and J shed 2 bases, with 9 bases lying between them. The CDR3 has 14 residues. CDR3 region: CASSLGSGPYEQYF. For the CDR3, the DNA is TGTGCCAGCAGCTTAGGAAGCGGGCCCTACGAGCAGTACTTC.

This clonotype has at least ten counts. V gene TRBV29-1 combines with J gene TRBJ2-5; D gene ambiguous. Germline values: CDR1 SQVTM, CDR2 ANQGSEA. CDR3 length: 10 amino acids. Trimming took off 0 bases at V and 7 bases at J, with 3 bases between the two ends. The CDR3 DNA reads as TGCAGCGTTGAAGAAGGGACCCAGTACTTC. This gives the protein CSVEEGTQYF.

This clonotype appeared a single time. The chain uses TRBV5-1 and TRBJ2-7; D assignment may be TRBD1 or TRBD2 (6 bases each). The length of the CDR3 is 16 residues. V was pared by 4 bases and J by 4 bases, with 21 bases between. Germline lookup yields CDR1 SGHRS and CDR2 YFSETQ. The CDR3 loop reads CASSPRLEGGNYEQYF. CDR3 in DNA: TGCGCCAGCAGCCCCCGCCTAGAGGGGGGAAATTACGAGCAGTACTTC.

The chain joins TRBV6-2 or TRBV6-3 to TRBJ2-3; TRBD1 aligns across 10 bases. J lost 0 bases, V lost 2 bases, and 5 bases had no gene match. Per the germline V gene, CDR1 is MNHEY and CDR2 is SVGEGT. The CDR3 has 17 amino acids. The CDR3 bases are TGTGCCAGCAGTTACCCCGACAGGGGGCCTAGCACAGATACGCAGTATTTT. Protein product: CASSYPDRGPSTDTQYF.

The chain combines TRBV29-1 with TRBJ2-7; 9 nucleotides line up with TRBD1. The CDR3 totals 12 residues. Germline trimming cut 4 bases from V and 5 bases from J; bases unmatched to any gene: 3. CDR1 is SQVTM, CDR2 ANQGSEA, per germline. CDR3 DNA: TGCAGCGTTGGTGGACAGGGGAACGAGCAGTACTTC. Its translation: CSVGGQGNEQYF.

This clonotype was seen a few times. The CDR3, as DNA: TGTGCCAGCAGCTTAGCCGCCGGGGGTGGGGGTTCCTACGAGCAGTACTTC. This encodes CASSLAAGGGGSYEQYF. V usage is TRBV7-2 and J usage is TRBJ2-7; D is perhaps TRBD2 (6 bases). The CDR3 is 17 residues long. Germline V gene lookup returns CDR1 SGHTA and CDR2 FQGNSA. Trimming removed 0 bases at V and 1 base at J, with 16 bases between.

There are a few counts of this clonotype. V gene TRBV3-1 combines with J gene TRBJ2-7; D unresolved. Trimming took 1 base from V and 3 from J, leaving 10 bases between them. This CDR3 has 14 residues. Germline CDR1 and CDR2: LGHDT and YNNKEL (reference sequence). For the CDR3, the DNA is TGTGCCAGCAGCCAAGGGCTAGGTAGCTACGAGCAGTACTTC. This sequence encodes CASSQGLGSYEQYF.

This clonotype was detected many times. The J gene is TRBJ2-1, the V gene TRBV5-1; possible D gene TRBD2, 5 bases. The CDR3 length is 14 residues. V lost 2 bases to trimming and J lost 1 base, with 7 bases between them. From germline, CDR1 is SGHRS and CDR2 YFSETQ. The CDR3 DNA is TGCGCCAGCAGCTTTGGGGAGTCCTACAATGAGCAGTTCTTC. Protein product: CASSFGESYNEQFF.

This clonotype was seen once. The chain combines TRBV7-2 with TRBJ2-1; D uncertain. There are 13 residues in the CDR3. V shed 1 base and J shed 9 bases, with 10 bases lying between them. Germline-derived CDR1 and CDR2 are SGHTA and FQGNSA. CDR3 protein: CASSLEEVGEQFF. Written as DNA, the CDR3 is TGTGCCAGCAGCTTAGAGGAAGTCGGTGAGCAGTTCTTC.

The CDR3 protein is CASSFLGDTGELFF. The CDR3, as DNA: TGCGCCAGCAGCTTTTTGGGAGACACCGGGGAGCTGTTTTTT. The rearrangement uses TRBV5-1 and TRBJ2-2; perhaps TRBD2 as D (5 bases). From germline, CDR1 is SGHRS and CDR2 YFSETQ. Trimming left V 2 bases short and J 3 bases short, with 8 bases between. CDR3 length equals 14 residues.

This clonotype was found a few times. The chain uses TRBV27 and TRBJ1-4, with 7 nucleotides matching TRBD1. Per germline, CDR1 MNHEY and CDR2 SMNVEV (reference sequence). This CDR3 has 15 amino acids. V shed 6 bases, J shed 4 bases, and the junction held 8 bases outside the gene matches. This chain's CDR3 is CASSPGTAFNEKLFF. CDR3 DNA sequence: TGTGCCAGCAGCCCGGGGACAGCCTTTAATGAAAAACTGTTTTTT.

To note about this clonotype: One junction end does not reproduce the germline sequence, and a read error may be involved. The chain links TRBV12-3 or TRBV12-4 to TRBJ2-3; 13 nucleotides match TRBD2. The CDR3 covers 18 residues. The CDR3 DNA follows: TGTGCCAGCAGTCCCCGAGGGACTAGCGGGATAGGGACAGGTACGCAGTATTTT. Translating it yields CASSPRGTSGIGTGTQYF.

J is TRBJ2-7 and V is TRBV20-1; 9 positions agree with TRBD2. V dropped 6 bases and J dropped 7; count of bases not matched to a gene: 10. The CDR3 contains 13 residues. Germline CDR1 and CDR2: DFQATT and SNEGSKA (reference sequence). The CDR3 nucleotides are TGCAGTGCCCCACTAGCGGGTGCTCCTGAGCAGTACTTC. Translated, it gives CSAPLAGAPEQYF.

In this sample, this clonotype turned up a few times. This may arise from a read error, as a much more abundant clone is one base away. The V gene is TRBV4-2, the J gene TRBJ2-1; 7 positions agree with TRBD2. The J call could be wrong; TRBJ2-7 is a better fit for the DNA end. CDR3 length: 17 amino acids. The V gene's germline CDR1 is LGHNA and CDR2 YNFKEQ. The CDR3 bases are TGTGCCAGCAGCCAAGCGATGGCGGGAGTCTCCTACAATGAGCAGTACTTC. It translates to CASSQAMAGVSYNEQYF.

The chain uses TRBV7-2 and TRBJ2-7, with 8 bases fitting TRBD2. This CDR3 contains 16 residues. With 6 bases clipped from V and 7 bases from J, the junction kept 17 bases outside the gene matches. The germline gives CDR1 SGHTA, CDR2 FQGNSA. The CDR3 DNA follows: TGTGCCAGCAGTCCGCGGGAGCGGGAGAGACCTGGAGAGCAGTACTTC. Translation: CASSPRERERPGEQYF.

Details on this clonotype: Being one base from a much bigger clone, this may be a read error. The chain uses TRBV6-6 and TRBJ2-5; perhaps TRBD1 as D (7 bases). Per the germline V gene, CDR1 is MNHNY and CDR2 is SVGAGI (reference sequence). V was trimmed by 6 bases and J by 2 bases, leaving 13 bases between them. The CDR3 has 14 amino acids. This CDR3 is CASSRGTEQETQYF. The CDR3 DNA reads as TGTGCCAGCAGCCGCGGGACAGAACAAGAGACCCAGTACTTC.

The chain is built from TRBV29-1 and TRBJ2-7; tentative D call: TRBD1 (6 bases). Germline CDR1 and CDR2: SQVTM and ANQGSEA. This CDR3 is built from 13 residues. Trimming removed 4 bases at V and 1 base at J, with 11 bases between. The CDR3 region is CSVAGAVSYEQYF. The CDR3, as DNA: TGCAGCGTTGCAGGGGCTGTATCCTACGAGCAGTACTTC.